This entry lists 24 T cell receptor beta chains sequenced from one sample in a study of T cell responses to AZD1222 COVID-19 vaccine. Assay: immunoSEQ multiplex PCR; the TCRdb copy retains only in-frame clones and omits some. This table has some 120,000 clones, less than 90% appearing once. The source material was peripheral blood, sampled on day 0 of AZD1222 vaccination. These receptors originate from an adult in good health.

V usage is TRBV19 and J usage is TRBJ1-1, with a possible D match to TRBD1 (6 bases). This CDR3 contains 14 residues. Trimming shortened V by 4 bases and J by 1 base, and 10 bases separated the two germline ends. Germline V gene sequence: CDR1 LNHDA, CDR2 SQIVND (reference sequence). CDR3 in DNA: TGTGCCAGTAGTAAGGGACAACCGAACACTGAAGCTTTCTTT. Translating it yields CASSKGQPNTEAFF.

This sequence joins TRBV4-1 and TRBJ1-2; D is unresolved. The CDR3 has 13 amino acids. Germline V lookup: CDR1 MGHRA, CDR2 YSYEKL. The V end was cut by 3 bases, the J end by 3 bases, with 8 bases between. CDR3 DNA: TGCGCCAGCAGCCACAGCAAGGACTATGGCTACACCTTC. Translation: CASSHSKDYGYTF.

This chain joins TRBV24-1 and TRBJ2-7, with D hard to call. Trimming took off 5 bases at V and 6 bases at J, with 7 bases between the two ends. CDR3 length: 11 residues. Per germline, CDR1 KGHDR and CDR2 SFDVKD. The CDR3 coding sequence is TGTGCCACCAGTGGGCACGCCGAGCAGTACTTC. As protein: CATSGHAEQYF.

The V call is TRBV5-6, the J call TRBJ1-5; TRBD1 aligns across 8 bases. CDR1 and CDR2 from the germline V gene are SGHDT and YYEEEE. This CDR3 is 18 amino acids long. With 2 bases clipped from V and 2 bases from J, the junction kept 12 bases outside the gene matches. The CDR3 DNA reads TGTGCCAGCAGCTTTTCACGGGCAGGGGGCTTCCGCAATCAGCCCCAGCATTTT. Protein product: CASSFSRAGGFRNQPQHF.

CDR3 loop: CASTGTSGQETQYF. The CDR3 coding sequence is TGTGCCAGTACCGGGACTAGCGGACAAGAGACCCAGTACTTC. The V gene is TRBV3-1 (or the pseudogene TRBV3-2), the J gene TRBJ2-5; 11 bases match TRBD2. V gave up 9 bases and J gave up 2 bases; unmatched junction bases: 5. Looked up from germline, CDR1 is LGHDT and CDR2 is YNNKEL (reference sequence). CDR3 length equals 14 residues.

V and J are TRBV4-1 and TRBJ2-3; 7 bases fit TRBD1. V was pared by 0 bases and J by 1 base, with 4 bases of the junction left unmatched. Germline V gives CDR1 MGHRA, CDR2 YSYEKL. The CDR3 loop spans 16 amino acids. As DNA, the CDR3 is TGCGCCAGCAGCCAAGATCCTGGGACAGGCACAGATACGCAGTATTTT. Protein product: CASSQDPGTGTDTQYF.

As regards this clone: The junction and the germline gene differ at one end; a read error may be behind it. The chain combines TRBV24-1 with TRBJ1-2, with no clear D. The germline V gene has CDR1 KGHDR and CDR2 SFDVKD. The CDR3 contains 13 residues. The CDR3 loop reads CTTSDPQYRGYTF. The DNA for the CDR3 is TGTACCACCAGTGATCCCCAGTATCGCGGCTACACCTTC.

This rearrangement joins TRBV18 to TRBJ2-2, with 15 bases fitting TRBD2. Trimming cost V 2 bases and J 6 bases; bases outside gene matches: 1. Germline loops: CDR1 KGHSH, CDR2 LQKENI. CDR3 length: 16 amino acids. In DNA form, the CDR3 reads TGTGCCAGCTCACCAAGGACTAGCGGGAGGGCCGGGGAGCTGTTTTTT. It is translated as CASSPRTSGRAGELFF.

This chain joins TRBV6-5 and TRBJ1-2; TRBD1 agrees at 8 bases. This CDR3 has 15 amino acids. Germline V CDR1 and CDR2: MNHEY, SVGAGI. J gave up 8 bases and V 4 bases, and 12 bases lay outside the gene matches. CDR3 in DNA: TGTGCCAGCAGTTCCCGGACAGGGAGGCTGGGAGGCTACACCTTC. Its translation is CASSSRTGRLGGYTF.

The J gene is TRBJ2-7, the V gene TRBV19; TRBD2 matches at 11 bases. The CDR3 sequence is 15 residues long. The J segment lost 6 bases and the V segment lost 5 bases, leaving 9 bases of the junction unmatched. CDR1 is LNHDA, CDR2 SQIVND, per germline (reference sequence). CDR3 region: CASSASSGGASEQYF. The CDR3 DNA reads TGTGCCAGTAGTGCAAGTAGCGGGGGGGCCAGCGAGCAGTACTTC.

V usage is TRBV2 and J usage is TRBJ1-2; TRBD1 agrees at 7 bases. The CDR3 consists of 14 residues. V dropped 9 bases and J dropped 8; count of bases not matched to a gene: 15. The germline gives CDR1 SNHLY, CDR2 FYNNEI. The CDR3 nucleotides read TGTGCCAGTACGACAGGGATGGTGGCAGGAGGCTACACCTTC. It yields the protein CASTTGMVAGGYTF.

This rearrangement joins TRBV14 to TRBJ2-7, with D maybe TRBD1 (6 bases). CDR3 length: 15 residues. V lost 3 bases, J lost 3 bases, and 15 bases lay in between. Germline V gene data show CDR1 as SGHDN and CDR2 as FVKESK. The CDR3 coding sequence is TGTGCCAGCAGCCACACAGGGTTAAACTTCTACGAGCAGTACTTC. Protein product: CASSHTGLNFYEQYF.

The chain links TRBV11-3 to TRBJ2-1; a weak D match, TRBD2 (7 bases). CDR3 length: 15 residues. V shed 5 bases and J shed 10 bases, with 21 bases lying between them. Germline CDR1 reads SGHNT; CDR2 reads YENEEA. CDR3 nucleotides: TGTGCCAGCAGCCCTCCGGGGGCGGGGGTCAGGGAGCAGTTCTTC. Its protein product is CASSPPGAGVREQFF.

V is TRBV25-1 and J is TRBJ2-3; D is undetermined. CDR1 and CDR2 (germline): MGHDK, SYGVNS. The CDR3 loop spans 13 amino acids. Trimming cost V 2 bases and J 2 bases, with 5 bases left between them. This CDR3 is CASSEGNTDTQYF. The CDR3 nucleotides are TGTGCCAGCAGTGAAGGGAACACAGATACGCAGTATTTT.

J is TRBJ2-1 and V is TRBV3-1 (or the pseudogene TRBV3-2), with D perhaps matching TRBD1 (5 bases). This CDR3 has 15 residues. Germline assignment: CDR1 LGHDT and CDR2 YNNKEL (reference sequence). V lost 6 bases and J lost 3, with 15 bases in between. The CDR3 reads CASRAARTNYNEQFF. Here the CDR3 DNA reads TGTGCCAGCAGGGCCGCTCGGACAAACTACAATGAGCAGTTCTTC.

This clone is labeled as large. A junction end diverges from the germline sequence, so it may reflect a read error. This sequence joins TRBV2 and TRBJ1-4, with 7 bases identical to TRBD1. There are 15 residues in the CDR3. The germline V gene encodes CDR1 SNHLY and CDR2 FYNNEI. CDR3 region: CASREGGGADEKLFF. DNA of the CDR3: TGTGCCAGCAGAGAAGGAGGGGGCGCGGATGAAAAACTGTTTTTT.

The genes are TRBV7-2 and TRBJ2-1; D gene ambiguous. Germline V lookup: CDR1 SGHTA, CDR2 FQGNSA. Trimming cost V 6 bases and J 5 bases, with 14 bases left between them. The CDR3 consists of 14 residues. The CDR3 region is CASSPEVLHNEQFF. In nucleotides, the CDR3 is TGTGCCAGCAGTCCTGAGGTACTTCACAATGAGCAGTTCTTC.

The gene calls are TRBV25-1 and TRBJ2-7; D uncertain. The V gene's germline CDR1 is MGHDK and CDR2 SYGVNS. V was cut by 5 bases and J by 3 bases, with 14 bases left in between. The CDR3 extends over 14 amino acids. The CDR3 nucleotides read TGTGCCAGCAGTAGCCCAGCCGGCCTCTACGAGCAGTACTTC. This encodes CASSSPAGLYEQYF.

V gene TRBV5-8 combines with J gene TRBJ2-7; D ambiguous. The length of the CDR3 is 16 residues. Germline CDR1 SGHTS, CDR2 YDEGEE. Trimming shortened V by 1 base and J by 3 bases, and 17 bases separated the two germline ends. The CDR3 coding sequence is TGTGCCAGCAGCTTGATTGGACGTGGCTCAAACTACGAGCAGTACTTC. Translated, it gives CASSLIGRGSNYEQYF.

The V and J genes are TRBV27 and TRBJ2-3; 7 bases are a match to TRBD2. With 4 bases clipped from V and 4 bases from J, the junction kept 2 bases outside the gene matches. Germline V gene sequence: CDR1 MNHEY, CDR2 SMNVEV (reference sequence). This CDR3 region has 13 residues. The DNA for the CDR3 is TGTGCCAGCAGTTGGGGGGGGGCAGATACGCAGTATTTT. Translation gives CASSWGGADTQYF.

The chain has TRBV6-2 or TRBV6-3 and TRBJ1-1, with 8 positions matching TRBD1. This CDR3 is 14 amino acids long. CDR1 MNHEY and CDR2 SVGEGT come from the germline V gene. V lost 4 bases to trimming and J lost 0 bases; unmatched junction nucleotides: 1. The DNA of the CDR3 is TGTGCCAGCAGTTTGGACAGGGTGAACACTGAAGCTTTCTTT. Amino acid sequence: CASSLDRVNTEAFF.

The genes are TRBV13 and TRBJ2-2, with 10 bases that match TRBD1. This CDR3 is built from 15 residues. Trimming cost V 5 bases and J 3 bases; bases outside gene matches: 3. The germline gives CDR1 PRHDT, CDR2 FYEKMQ (reference sequence). The CDR3 is CASSPGTGDTGELFF. CDR3 in DNA: TGTGCCAGCAGCCCCGGGACAGGGGACACCGGGGAGCTGTTTTTT.

This sequence joins TRBV28 and TRBJ1-2; D is unclear. The CDR3 consists of 13 residues. The V end lost 0 bases, the J end lost 0 bases, and 2 bases lay between the germline ends. Per the germline V gene, CDR1 is MDHEN and CDR2 is SYDVKM. In DNA form, the CDR3 reads TGTGCCAGCAGTTTATGGGCTAACTATGGCTACACCTTC. Translated: CASSLWANYGYTF.

In DNA form, the CDR3 reads TGTGCCAGCAGTGAGATGTCTATCACAGATACGCAGTATTTT. Translated, it gives CASSEMSITDTQYF. The chain recombines TRBV2 with TRBJ2-3, with unresolved D. The CDR3 runs 14 residues. Germline lookup yields CDR1 SNHLY and CDR2 FYNNEI. Between the trimmed V and J ends, which lost 3 bases and 2 bases, there was a span of 9 bases.